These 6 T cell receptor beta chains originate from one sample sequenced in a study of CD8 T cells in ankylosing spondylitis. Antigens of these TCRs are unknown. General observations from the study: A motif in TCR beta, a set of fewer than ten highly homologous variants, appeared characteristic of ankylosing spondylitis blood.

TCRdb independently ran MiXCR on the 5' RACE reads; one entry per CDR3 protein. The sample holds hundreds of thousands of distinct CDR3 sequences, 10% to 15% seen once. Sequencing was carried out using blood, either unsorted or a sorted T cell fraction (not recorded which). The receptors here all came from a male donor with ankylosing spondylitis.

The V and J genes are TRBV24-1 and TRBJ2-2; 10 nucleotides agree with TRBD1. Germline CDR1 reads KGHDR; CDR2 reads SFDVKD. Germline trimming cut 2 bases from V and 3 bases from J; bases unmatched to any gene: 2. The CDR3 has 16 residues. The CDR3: CATSDSTGGYTGELFF. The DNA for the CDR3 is TGTGCCACCAGTGATTCGACAGGGGGCTACACCGGGGAGCTGTTTTTT.

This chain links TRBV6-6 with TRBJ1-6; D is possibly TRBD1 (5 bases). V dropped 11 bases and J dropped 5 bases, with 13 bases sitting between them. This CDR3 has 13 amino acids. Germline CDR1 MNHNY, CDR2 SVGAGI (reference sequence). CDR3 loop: CAGATENNSPLHF. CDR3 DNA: TGTGCCGGGGCGACAGAAAATAATTCACCCCTCCACTTT.

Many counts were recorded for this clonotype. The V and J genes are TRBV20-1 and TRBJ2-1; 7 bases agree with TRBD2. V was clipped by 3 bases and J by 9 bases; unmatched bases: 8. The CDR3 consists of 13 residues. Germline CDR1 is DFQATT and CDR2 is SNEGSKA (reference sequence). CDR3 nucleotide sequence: TGCAGTGCTAGGTTCGGGGGGAAGGTTGAGCAGTTCTTC. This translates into CSARFGGKVEQFF.

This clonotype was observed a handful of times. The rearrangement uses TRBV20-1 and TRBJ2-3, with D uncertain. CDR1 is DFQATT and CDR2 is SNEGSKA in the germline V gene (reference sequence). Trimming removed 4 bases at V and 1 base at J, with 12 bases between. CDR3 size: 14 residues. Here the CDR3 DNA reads TGCAGTGCTAAGAGCCTCGCACGCACAGATACGCAGTATTTT. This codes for CSAKSLARTDTQYF.

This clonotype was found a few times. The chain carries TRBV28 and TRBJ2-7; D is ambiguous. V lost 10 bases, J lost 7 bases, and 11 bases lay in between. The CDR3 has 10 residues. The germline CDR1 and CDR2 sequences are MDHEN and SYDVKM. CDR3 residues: CATLLGEQYF. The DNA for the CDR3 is TGTGCCACTCTTTTGGGGGAGCAGTACTTC.

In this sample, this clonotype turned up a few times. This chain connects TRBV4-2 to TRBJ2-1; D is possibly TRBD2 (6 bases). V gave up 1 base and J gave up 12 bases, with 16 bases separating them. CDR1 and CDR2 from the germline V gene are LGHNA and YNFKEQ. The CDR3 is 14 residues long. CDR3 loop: CASSQARTGDRQFF. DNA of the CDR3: TGTGCCAGCAGCCAAGCACGCACGGGGGATAGGCAGTTCTTC.